Given below is one T cell receptor (beta chain) in context. The sample is drawn from a study of blood T cell repertoires in COVID-19. Study at large: The study drew acute and convalescent COVID-19 samples from the United States, Italy and Spain. Sources were T cells, B-cell-depleted T cells, or PBMCs; the material itself was cDNA or gDNA.

Original processing notes: Reference gene primer amplification gave nucleated cell count estimates. Here immunoSEQ multiplex PCR was the method, and the copy in TCRdb shows in-frame clones only, minus some. V and J calls plus clone size are reproduced from that table; the DNA served to infer D and trimming. The sample lists 200,000 to 250,000 clones, 84% occurring once. J lost 3 bases, V lost 4 bases, and 5 bases had no gene match. The germline CDR1 and CDR2 sequences are SGHRS and YFSETQ. CDR3 length: 14 amino acids. This receptor was taken from a man between 45 and 60 years old with active or convalescent COVID-19. This chain links TRBV5-1 with TRBJ2-3; 7 nucleotides match TRBD2. Source material: peripheral blood. Written as DNA, the CDR3 is TGCGCCAGCAGCAATGGGGGAGGGACAGATACGCAGTATTTT. Its translation: CASSNGGGTDTQYF.